The 9 T cell receptor beta chains below were found in one sample sequenced in a study of monozygotic twins with inflammatory bowel disease. TCRdb reprocessed the 5' RACE reads and stores each CDR3 protein as one record, lacking DNA. With around 380,000 distinct CDR3 sequences in the sample, the ten largest clones hold more than 2%. Material: blood. All receptors come from a human donor with ulcerative colitis or Crohn's disease, or a healthy co-twin of an affected twin (not recorded which).

The chain links TRBV10-3 to TRBJ2-1; the TCRdb call, TRBD2, lacks DNA for checking. Per germline, CDR1 ENHRY and CDR2 SYGVKD. This CDR3 contains 17 residues. The CDR3 sequence is CAISGRRQREDYNEQFF.

V is TRBV5-4 and J is TRBJ2-3. CDR3 size: 14 residues. Germline CDR1 reads SGHNT; CDR2 reads YYREEE (reference sequence). CDR3 in amino acids: CASSLDASTDTQYF.

The chain joins TRBV20-1 to TRBJ2-7; TCRdb's D call, TRBD2, is unchecked because there is no DNA. There are 15 residues in the CDR3. Germline assignment: CDR1 DFQATT and CDR2 SNEGSKA (reference sequence). The CDR3 reads CSARDRRLAAYEQYF.

The genes are TRBV11-2 and TRBJ2-7. The CDR3 has 12 residues. Looked up from germline, CDR1 is SGHAT and CDR2 is FQNNGV. The chain's CDR3 is CASCDWDYEQYF.

The CDR3 protein is CASSLPAGDTDTQYF. V is TRBV5-1 and J is TRBJ2-3; TCRdb indicates TRBD1, and absent DNA this call remains unverified. The CDR3 is 15 amino acids. CDR1 and CDR2 (germline): SGHRS, YFSETQ.

The chain employs TRBV19 and TRBJ2-2; the TRBD2 assignment by TCRdb is unverifiable without DNA. Germline V gene lookup returns CDR1 LNHDA and CDR2 SQIVND (reference sequence). The CDR3 runs to 16 residues. CDR3 loop: CASSMLGGAGTGELFF.

The CDR3 reads CSARQGSENQPQHF. V gene TRBV20-1 combines with J gene TRBJ1-5; the D gene TCRdb calls, TRBD1, cannot be checked with no DNA. Germline CDR1 is DFQATT and CDR2 is SNEGSKA (reference sequence). This CDR3 is built from 14 residues.

This sequence joins TRBV5-8 and TRBJ1-5; the D call of TRBD1 rests on TCRdb alone, since no DNA is present to check it. Germline V gives CDR1 SGHTS, CDR2 YDEGEE. The CDR3 is 15 amino acids. CDR3 protein: CASSLGALRVQPQHF.

The J gene is TRBJ1-5, the V gene TRBV23-1. TRBV23-1 is an ORF, with its function uncertain. The CDR3 runs 13 residues. The CDR3 loop is CASSQSSNQPQHF.